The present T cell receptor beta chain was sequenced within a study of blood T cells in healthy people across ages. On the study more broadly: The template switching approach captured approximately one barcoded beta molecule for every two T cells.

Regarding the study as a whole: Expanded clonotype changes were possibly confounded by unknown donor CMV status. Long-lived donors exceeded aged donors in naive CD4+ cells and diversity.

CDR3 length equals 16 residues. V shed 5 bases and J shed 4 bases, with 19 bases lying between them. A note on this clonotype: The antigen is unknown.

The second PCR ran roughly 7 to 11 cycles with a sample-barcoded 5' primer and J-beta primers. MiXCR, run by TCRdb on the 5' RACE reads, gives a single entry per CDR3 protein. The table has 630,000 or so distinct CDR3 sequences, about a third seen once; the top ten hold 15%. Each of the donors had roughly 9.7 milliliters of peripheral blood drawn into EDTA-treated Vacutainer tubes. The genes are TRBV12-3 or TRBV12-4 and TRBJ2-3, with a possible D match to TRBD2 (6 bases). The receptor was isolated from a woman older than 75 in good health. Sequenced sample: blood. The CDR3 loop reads CASSRRRGAIADTQYF. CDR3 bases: TGTGCCAGCAGTAGACGGCGGGGAGCCATCGCAGATACGCAGTATTTT.